The 21 T cell receptor beta chains listed next were all sequenced from one sample in a study of siplizumab effects on memory and regulatory T cells. Using immunoSEQ multiplex PCR, the repertoire was profiled, and TCRdb retains in-frame clones only, with some absent. Among about 50,000 clones listed, 95% to 97% were seen once. The source material was naive CD4+ T cells sorted from blood. The receptors stem from a human donor in good health.

In this sample, this clone turned up once. The V call is TRBV18, the J call TRBJ2-2, with TRBD2 matching 10 bases. The CDR3 is made up of 16 amino acids. Germline values: CDR1 KGHSH, CDR2 LQKENI. V lost 3 bases, J lost 5 bases, and 6 bases stayed unmatched. The CDR3 coding sequence is TGTGCCAGCTCACCTCCTAGCGGGAGAGGAACCGGGGAGCTGTTTTTT. It encodes CASSPPSGRGTGELFF.

The chain has TRBV11-3 and TRBJ2-7, with D uncertain. The CDR3 has 14 residues. V gave up 1 base and J gave up 3 bases, with 10 bases separating them. CDR1 is SGHNT and CDR2 is YENEEA in the germline V gene. CDR3 sequence (DNA): TGTGCCAGCAGCTTAGCCGGGCTTGGCTACGAGCAGTACTTC. It translates to CASSLAGLGYEQYF.

V is TRBV5-6 and J is TRBJ2-5, with D unresolved. The germline V and J ends were trimmed by 2 bases and 0 bases, with 5 bases remaining between them. Looked up from germline, CDR1 is SGHDT and CDR2 is YYEEEE. The CDR3 is 13 residues long. CDR3 loop: CASSLLDQETQYF. DNA of the CDR3: TGTGCCAGCAGCTTATTAGACCAAGAGACCCAGTACTTC. Variable domain in full (rest from reference TRBV5-6 and TRBJ2-5): DAGVTQSPTHLIKTRGQQVTLRCSPKSGHDTVSWYQQALGQGPQFIFQYYEEEERQRGNFPDRFSGHQFPNYSSELNVNALLLGDSALYLCASSLLDQETQYFGPGTRLLVL.

The CDR3 here is CSVAGASGSYEQYF. CDR3 bases: TGCAGCGTTGCAGGGGCTAGCGGGAGTTACGAGCAGTACTTC. The chain combines TRBV29-1 with TRBJ2-7, with 10 bases fitting TRBD2. This CDR3 is built from 14 residues. From germline, CDR1 is SQVTM and CDR2 ANQGSEA. V shed 4 bases, J shed 4 bases, and the junction held 7 bases outside the gene matches.

J is TRBJ2-6 and V is TRBV5-5, with 7 positions matching TRBD2. V shed 4 bases, J shed 4 bases, and the junction held 5 bases outside the gene matches. In germline, CDR1 is SGHKS, CDR2 YYEKEE (reference sequence). The length of the CDR3 is 15 residues. The CDR3: CASSRLAAGANVLTF. The CDR3 DNA reads TGTGCCAGCAGCCGCCTAGCGGCCGGGGCCAACGTCCTGACTTTC.

The chain employs TRBV11-2 and TRBJ2-3, with TRBD2 identical over 9 bases. This CDR3 region has 16 residues. The trim removed 4 bases at V and 0 bases at J, leaving 5 bases unmatched. Germline V gives CDR1 SGHAT, CDR2 FQNNGV. CDR3 in DNA: TGTGCCAGCAGCTATTATACTAGCGGGAGCACAGATACGCAGTATTTT. This gives the protein CASSYYTSGSTDTQYF.

V is TRBV18 and J is TRBJ2-3; D possibly matches TRBD1 or TRBD2 (5 bases each). The V gene lost 3 bases and the J gene lost 2 bases, with 15 bases spanning the gap. This CDR3 has 16 amino acids. The germline V gene encodes CDR1 KGHSH and CDR2 LQKENI. The chain's CDR3 is CASSPISGPFTDTQYF. The CDR3 DNA reads TGTGCCAGCTCACCGATATCGGGGCCGTTCACAGATACGCAGTATTTT.

The V and J genes are TRBV15 and TRBJ2-6; 7 positions agree with TRBD2. With V trimmed by 0 bases and J by 2 bases, 22 bases remained unmatched. CDR1 and CDR2 (germline): LNHNV, YYDKDF (reference sequence). The CDR3 has 23 residues. The DNA of the CDR3 is TGTGCCACCAGCAGAGATTGGAGCCAGGGAGGGAATCCAGACGGTCCTGGGGCCAACGTCCTGACTTTC. This sequence encodes CATSRDWSQGGNPDGPGANVLTF.

This chain joins TRBV7-8 and TRBJ1-4; D gene uncertain. Trimming removed 1 base at V and 1 base at J, with 7 bases between. The CDR3 has 15 amino acids. The germline V gene encodes CDR1 SGHVS and CDR2 FQNEAQ. DNA for the CDR3: TGTGCCAGCAGCTTAGACGGGTTAACTAATGAAAAACTGTTTTTT. It yields the protein CASSLDGLTNEKLFF. The whole variable domain, remainder taken from reference TRBV7-8 and TRBJ1-4, is GAGVSQSPRYKVAKRGQDVALRCDPISGHVSLFWYQQALGQGPEFLTYFQNEAQLDKSGLPSDRFFAERPEGSVSTLKIQRTQQEDSAVYLCASSLDGLTNEKLFFGSGTQLSVL.

This clone has only one observation. This chain's CDR3 is CASSPPRGQGHVNQYF. The DNA of the CDR3 is TGTGCCAGCAGCCCCCCACGAGGGCAGGGGCATGTGAACCAGTACTTC. This chain connects TRBV5-4 to TRBJ2-5, with a weak D call TRBD1 (6 bases). The CDR3 covers 16 residues. V gave up 4 bases and J gave up 10 bases, with 26 bases separating them. Germline CDR1 reads SGHNT; CDR2 reads YYREEE (reference sequence).

The chain uses TRBV10-1 and TRBJ2-1; D may be TRBD1 (5 bases). Trimming removed 6 bases at V and 0 bases at J, with 12 bases between. CDR1 is WNHNN and CDR2 is SYGVQD in the germline V gene (reference sequence). CDR3 length: 15 residues. DNA for the CDR3: TGCGCCAGCAGCCGACAGAAAAGCTCCTACAATGAGCAGTTCTTC. Protein product: CASSRQKSSYNEQFF.

This rearrangement joins TRBV5-1 to TRBJ2-7, with TRBD2 identical over 7 bases. CDR1 and CDR2 (germline): SGHRS, YFSETQ. J lost 0 bases, V lost 5 bases, and 8 bases had no gene match. This CDR3 has 15 amino acids. CDR3 amino acids: CASRREIGSSYEQYF. The CDR3 DNA is TGCGCCAGCAGGCGGGAGATCGGGAGCTCCTACGAGCAGTACTTC.

Here the CDR3 reads CASSVASQNYGYTF. The CDR3 bases are TGTGCCAGCAGCGTAGCGTCTCAGAACTATGGCTACACCTTC. The chain carries TRBV9 and TRBJ1-2, with D unresolved. This CDR3 spans 14 amino acids. Germline V CDR1 and CDR2: SGDLS, YYNGEE. V shed 0 bases and J shed 2 bases, with 8 bases lying between them.

V gene TRBV11-2 combines with J gene TRBJ2-1, with D maybe TRBD2 (6 bases). The V gene's germline CDR1 is SGHAT and CDR2 FQNNGV. Trimming removed 6 bases from V and 5 bases from J, with 14 bases in between. CDR3 length: 14 residues. The DNA for the CDR3 is TGTGCCAGCAGGGAGGCGGGAAGTAACAATGAGCAGTTCTTC. The encoded protein is CASREAGSNNEQFF.

The CDR3 region is CASSPGTSGPDTQYF. The CDR3 nucleotides are TGTGCCAGCAGCCCCGGGACTAGCGGCCCAGATACGCAGTATTTT. This chain connects TRBV7-3 to TRBJ2-3, with 11 bases fitting TRBD2. The CDR3 consists of 15 residues. CDR1 and CDR2 (germline): SGHTA, FQGTGA. With 5 bases clipped from V and 4 bases from J, the junction kept 5 bases outside the gene matches.

The chain is built from TRBV12-1 and TRBJ2-5; no DNA check was done on the table's D call, TRBD2. TRBV12-1 is described as a pseudogene. The CDR3 runs 16 residues. This chain's CDR3 is CASSLKPASGRETQYF. The CDR3 DNA is TGTGCCAGCAGCCTAAAACCAGCTAGCGGGAGAGAGACCCAGTACTTC.

The CDR3 spells CASSFRGGGFGAFF. CDR3 sequence (DNA): TGTGCCAGCAGCTTTAGGGGGGGAGGGTTCGGGGCTTTCTTT. The genes are TRBV27 and TRBJ1-1, with TRBD1 as a possible D gene (6 bases). This CDR3 spans 14 amino acids. In germline, CDR1 is MNHEY, CDR2 SMNVEV (reference sequence). Trimming took 6 bases from V and 11 from J, leaving 22 bases between them.

The chain is built from TRBV6-5 and TRBJ2-3; TRBD2 aligns across 7 bases. V shed 6 bases, J shed 9 bases, and the junction held 6 bases outside the gene matches. The CDR3 has 12 amino acids. Germline assignment: CDR1 MNHEY and CDR2 SVGAGI. CDR3 in DNA: TGTGCCAGCAGCCCAACGGGGGGAACGCAGTATTTT. Its translation: CASSPTGGTQYF.

The rearrangement joins TRBV7-9 to TRBJ2-7; D gene ambiguous. Germline-derived CDR1 and CDR2 are SEHNR and FQNEAQ (reference sequence). CDR3 length: 15 residues. Trimming stripped 2 bases from V and 3 bases from J, with 14 bases between. CDR3 in amino acids: CASSLNPPRDYEQYF. CDR3 DNA: TGTGCCAGCAGCTTAAACCCCCCAAGGGACTACGAGCAGTACTTC.

The V call is TRBV23-1, the J call TRBJ2-7; unclear D gene. TRBV23-1 is designated an ORF whose function remains uncertain. V lost 0 bases, J lost 9 bases, and 12 bases lay in between. The CDR3 has 13 residues. DNA for the CDR3: TGCGCCAGCAGTCAATCGTTGGATCCCGCGCAGTACTTC. It translates to CASSQSLDPAQYF.

The V gene is TRBV19, the J gene TRBJ2-7; a weak D match, TRBD1 (7 bases). CDR1 and CDR2 (germline): LNHDA, SQIVND (reference sequence). The CDR3 extends over 13 amino acids. V lost 5 bases and J lost 6, with 14 bases in between. The CDR3 DNA sequence: TGTGCCAGTAGTCCGAATCAGGGGGGCGAGCAGTACTTC. It encodes CASSPNQGGEQYF.